These 20 T cell receptor beta chains were sequenced from one sample in a study of brain T cells in children with intractable seizures. Assay: immunoSEQ multiplex PCR; the TCRdb copy retains only in-frame clones and omits some. Among a few hundred thousand clones listed, over 90% were seen once. Time point given: blood from clinic visit 5 months post-surgery; TSC patient then seizure free. Material: peripheral blood, obtained less than 6 months after surgery. Receptors were obtained from a boy under three years old with tuberous sclerosis and intractable seizures.

The chain recombines TRBV4-2 with TRBJ2-5, with 10 bases that match TRBD2. Germline V CDR1 and CDR2: LGHNA, YNFKEQ. V lost 4 bases to trimming and J lost 3 bases; unmatched junction nucleotides: 14. This CDR3 region has 18 residues. CDR3 residues: CASSPAGSGTSAEETQYF. The DNA of the CDR3 is TGTGCCAGCAGCCCCGCCGGGTCCGGGACTAGCGCGGAAGAGACCCAGTACTTC.

V and J are TRBV2 and TRBJ2-1; D remains ambiguous. V dropped 0 bases and J dropped 3 bases, with 9 bases sitting between them. Germline V CDR1 and CDR2: SNHLY, FYNNEI. The CDR3 is made up of 15 amino acids. The CDR3 loop is CASSEAPTLYNEQFF. The CDR3 DNA reads TGTGCCAGCAGTGAAGCGCCGACACTCTACAATGAGCAGTTCTTC. Looking up the rest from reference TRBV2 and TRBJ2-1 gives the full variable domain: EPEVTQTPSHQVTQMGQEVILRCVPISNHLYFYWYRQILGQKVEFLVSFYNNEISEKSEIFDDQFSVERPDGSNFTLKIRSTKLEDSAMYFCASSEAPTLYNEQFFGPGTRLTVL.

The V gene is TRBV5-6, the J gene TRBJ2-7; 13 bases line up with TRBD2. V shed 0 bases and J 2 bases; nucleotides not matched to a gene: 8. The germline CDR1 and CDR2 sequences are SGHDT and YYEEEE. The CDR3 runs to 18 residues. The CDR3 is CASSLGQLAGGPTYEQYF. The CDR3, as DNA: TGTGCCAGCAGCTTGGGACAACTAGCGGGGGGGCCCACCTACGAGCAGTACTTC.

The chain employs TRBV3-1 (or the pseudogene TRBV3-2) and TRBJ1-1, with D possibly matching TRBD1 (5 bases). The length of the CDR3 is 13 residues. Per germline, CDR1 LGHDT and CDR2 YNNKEL (reference sequence). Trimming took 4 bases from V and 4 from J, leaving 10 bases between them. The CDR3 DNA reads as TGTGCCAGCAGCCGAGACAGACTCACTGAAGCTTTCTTT. Its protein product is CASSRDRLTEAFF.

The genes are TRBV18 and TRBJ2-5; D assignment may be TRBD1 or TRBD2 (5 bases each). V lost 8 bases, J lost 2 bases, and 12 bases lay in between. The CDR3 spans 13 residues. The germline V gene encodes CDR1 KGHSH and CDR2 LQKENI. CDR3 sequence reads: CASTPGRQETQYF. CDR3 bases: TGTGCCAGCACCCCGGGGCGGCAAGAGACCCAGTACTTC.

The table lists this clone with a count of one. The chain uses TRBV7-9 and TRBJ2-1; 13 bases are a match to TRBD2. V trimming: 5 bases; J trimming: 0 bases; junction bases outside the gene matches: 4. There are 17 residues in the CDR3. Germline V gene lookup returns CDR1 SEHNR and CDR2 FQNEAQ (reference sequence). The DNA for the CDR3 is TGTGCCAGCAGCCCCTGGACTAGCGGGAGCTCCTACAATGAGCAGTTCTTC. Its protein is CASSPWTSGSSYNEQFF.

The chain employs TRBV12-3 or TRBV12-4 and TRBJ2-3; no reliable D call. The CDR3 spans 13 residues. V dropped 6 bases and J dropped 4 bases, with 11 bases sitting between them. The CDR3 coding sequence is TGTGCCAGCAGCTCAGGACCGGCAGATACGCAGTATTTT. Residues: CASSSGPADTQYF.

This clone was seen once. The V gene is TRBV9, the J gene TRBJ2-1, with D tentatively TRBD1 or TRBD2 (5 bases each). The CDR3 runs 14 residues. V lost 0 bases to trimming and J lost 5 bases, with 9 bases between them. CDR1 is SGDLS and CDR2 is YYNGEE in the germline V gene. The CDR3 protein is CASSVVGDDNEQFF. The CDR3, as DNA: TGTGCCAGCAGCGTAGTAGGGGACGACAATGAGCAGTTCTTC.

The V and J genes are TRBV14 and TRBJ2-1, with unresolved D. The CDR3 covers 11 residues. CDR1 SGHDN and CDR2 FVKESK come from the germline V gene. V lost 0 bases and J 10 bases, leaving 4 bases between the germline ends. The CDR3 loop reads CASSQEEEQFF. The DNA for the CDR3 is TGTGCCAGCAGCCAAGAAGAAGAGCAGTTCTTC.

This chain links TRBV19 with TRBJ1-2, with D uncertain. V gave up 6 bases and J gave up 2 bases, with 13 bases separating them. Germline values: CDR1 LNHDA, CDR2 SQIVND (reference sequence). CDR3 length: 14 amino acids. The CDR3 region is CASRPPSRNYGYTF. CDR3 in DNA: TGTGCCAGTAGACCCCCGAGTAGGAACTATGGCTACACCTTC.

The chain joins TRBV6-6 to TRBJ2-2; D not resolved. CDR1 and CDR2 (germline): MNHNY, SVGAGI (reference sequence). This CDR3 is 15 amino acids long. V shed 2 bases and J shed 4 bases, with 11 bases lying between them. DNA of the CDR3: TGTGCCAGCAGTTACGGGGTCCTCCCCACCGGGGAGCTGTTTTTT. This translates into CASSYGVLPTGELFF.

The gene calls are TRBV12-3 or TRBV12-4 and TRBJ1-2, with TRBD1 matching 7 bases. V was pared by 6 bases and J by 4 bases, with 5 bases of the junction left unmatched. There are 13 residues in the CDR3. CDR3 DNA: TGTGCCAGCAGCATAGACAGGGTCTATGGCTACACCTTC. It specifies CASSIDRVYGYTF.

The J gene is TRBJ2-2, the V gene TRBV6-1, with TRBD1 identical over 7 bases. Germline assignment: CDR1 MNHNS and CDR2 SASEGT. The CDR3 is 15 residues long. Trimming removed 3 bases from V and 7 bases from J; junction bases left unmatched: 8. CDR3 loop: CASSEGQIIVGELFF. The CDR3 region has the DNA TGTGCCAGCAGTGAGGGACAGATTATCGTCGGGGAGCTGTTTTTT.

This chain connects TRBV6-6 to TRBJ1-2, with D unclear. The V end lost 4 bases, the J end lost 0 bases, and 9 bases lay between the germline ends. The CDR3 sequence is 14 residues long. Germline V gives CDR1 MNHNY, CDR2 SVGAGI (reference sequence). The CDR3 protein is CASSWPQANYGYTF. Written as DNA, the CDR3 is TGTGCCAGCAGTTGGCCGCAGGCTAACTATGGCTACACCTTC.

The chain recombines TRBV7-9 with TRBJ1-2; the D is unclear. The length of the CDR3 is 17 residues. V shed 3 bases and J shed 3 bases, with 20 bases lying between them. CDR1 is SEHNR, CDR2 FQNEAQ, per germline (reference sequence). The CDR3 protein is CASSLNHGPDCYYGYTF. In nucleotides, the CDR3 is TGTGCCAGCAGCTTGAACCACGGACCCGACTGCTACTATGGCTACACCTTC.

CDR3 amino acids: CASSVGTANQPQHF. The CDR3 DNA follows: TGTGCCAGCAGCGTAGGGACAGCGAATCAGCCCCAGCATTTT. The rearrangement links TRBV9 to TRBJ1-5; tentatively, D is TRBD1 (6 bases). Germline CDR1 SGDLS, CDR2 YYNGEE. The CDR3 spans 14 residues. V lost 0 bases, J lost 4 bases, and 8 bases lay in between.

The genes are TRBV2 and TRBJ2-3, with TRBD1 matching over 8 bases. CDR3 length: 16 residues. Trimming at V came to 6 bases and at J to 0 bases, leaving 8 bases not matched to a gene. Germline assignment: CDR1 SNHLY and CDR2 FYNNEI. The CDR3 is CASREDRVWSTDTQYF. The DNA for the CDR3 is TGTGCCAGCAGGGAGGACAGGGTCTGGAGCACAGATACGCAGTATTTT.

J is TRBJ2-7 and V is TRBV5-6; D tentatively fits TRBD1 or TRBD2 (5 bases each). CDR1 and CDR2 from the germline V gene are SGHDT and YYEEEE. The V end was cut by 4 bases, the J end by 1 base, with 12 bases between. The CDR3 covers 14 residues. In DNA form, the CDR3 reads TGTGCCAGCAGCCCCGGGACGCCTTCCTACGAGCAGTACTTC. Translated, it gives CASSPGTPSYEQYF.

This chain connects TRBV19 to TRBJ1-5, with D uncertain. V was trimmed by 4 bases and J by 4 bases, leaving 14 bases between them. CDR1 is LNHDA, CDR2 SQIVND, per germline (reference sequence). The CDR3 sequence is 15 residues long. CDR3 sequence: CASSRLFNGNQPQHF. CDR3 bases: TGTGCCAGTAGTAGACTCTTCAATGGTAATCAGCCCCAGCATTTT.

This clone has just one count. The V gene is TRBV7-2, the J gene TRBJ2-1; 9 bases align to TRBD1. CDR3 length: 15 residues. Germline V gives CDR1 SGHTA, CDR2 FQGNSA. V was clipped by 5 bases and J by 9 bases; unmatched bases: 11. CDR3 nucleotide sequence: TGTGCCAGCAGCCCGAGACAGGGGGAGTTGCTTGAGCAGTTCTTC. This encodes CASSPRQGELLEQFF.